This TCR beta chain came from a study of blood T cell repertoires in COVID-19. The overall study: COVID-19 samples from acute and convalescent phases originated in the United States, Italy and Spain.

As processed by the authors: Counts of nucleated cells, estimated from reference gene primer amplification, were obtained. The data were produced by immunoSEQ multiplex PCR, yet TCRdb's version contains in-frame clones alone and is incomplete. V and J calls and clone size are copied from that table; D and trimming were computed from the DNA. The sample yields roughly 200,000 clones, approximately 84% seen once. The CDR3 length is 14 residues. Germline CDR1 is MGHRA and CDR2 is YSYEKL. V was pared by 3 bases and J by 5 bases, with 2 bases of the junction left unmatched. This TCR came from a woman of 80 years or more with acute or convalescent COVID-19. This rearrangement joins TRBV4-1 to TRBJ1-3; 9 positions match TRBD1. The source material was peripheral blood. The CDR3 DNA reads as TGCGCCAGCAGCCAGGGACAGGGAAGAAACACCATATATTTT. It codes for CASSQGQGRNTIYF.